This T cell receptor (beta chain) is drawn from a study of T-cell memory formation after mild COVID-19. Study-level information: The TCR clusters were mostly specific to one donor.

Study conclusions and caveats: Later expanders leaned CD4+, whereas day 15 to 85 contracting clones were balanced CD4/CD8. Most CD4+ clones that shrank were in CM and EM, while CD8+ ones turned up in EMRA.

UMIs and sample barcodes were carried by the TCR alpha and TCR beta cDNA libraries that 5'RACE produced using constant-segment primers. TCRdb itself ran the 5' RACE reads through MiXCR, one entry per CDR3 protein. The sample carries around 500,000 distinct CDR3 sequences, 18% recorded once. The CDR3 totals 12 residues. Germline V lookup: CDR1 SEHNR, CDR2 FQNEAQ (reference sequence). With 3 bases removed from V and 8 bases from J, the gap between germline ends came to 8 bases. As regards this clonotype: The antigen remains unidentified.

Sequencing was done on a sample of PBMCs or a T cell subset sorted from them (not recorded which). The chain recombines TRBV7-9 with TRBJ2-1; D unclear. The receptor's source is an adult woman who had mild COVID-19 (a few samples of this study predate the infection). Cell type and time point are not known. In nucleotides, the CDR3 is TGTGCCAGCAGCTTGGGCCTGTATGAGCAGTTCTTC. It specifies CASSLGLYEQFF.